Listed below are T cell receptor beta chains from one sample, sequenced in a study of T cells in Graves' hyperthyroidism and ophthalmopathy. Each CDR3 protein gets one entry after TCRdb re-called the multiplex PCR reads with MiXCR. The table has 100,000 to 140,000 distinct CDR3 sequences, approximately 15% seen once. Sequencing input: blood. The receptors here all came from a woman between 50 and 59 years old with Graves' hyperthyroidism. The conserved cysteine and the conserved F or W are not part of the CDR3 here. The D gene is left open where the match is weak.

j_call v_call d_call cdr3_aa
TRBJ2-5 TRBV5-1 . ASSRGGSGLQETQY
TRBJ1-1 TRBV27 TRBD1 ASSLIPTGAHTEAF
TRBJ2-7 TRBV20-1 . SASGQVVDEQY
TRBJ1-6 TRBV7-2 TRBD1 ASSPRTGGYNSPLH
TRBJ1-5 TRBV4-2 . ASSQATGSSYNQPQH
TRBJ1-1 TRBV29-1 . SASAGGQGAF
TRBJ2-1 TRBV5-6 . ASSTRVLRDEQF
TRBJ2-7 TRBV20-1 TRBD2 SAEKTSVYYEQY
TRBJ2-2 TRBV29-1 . SVERWDTGELF
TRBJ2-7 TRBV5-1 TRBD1 ASSFEQGAYEQY